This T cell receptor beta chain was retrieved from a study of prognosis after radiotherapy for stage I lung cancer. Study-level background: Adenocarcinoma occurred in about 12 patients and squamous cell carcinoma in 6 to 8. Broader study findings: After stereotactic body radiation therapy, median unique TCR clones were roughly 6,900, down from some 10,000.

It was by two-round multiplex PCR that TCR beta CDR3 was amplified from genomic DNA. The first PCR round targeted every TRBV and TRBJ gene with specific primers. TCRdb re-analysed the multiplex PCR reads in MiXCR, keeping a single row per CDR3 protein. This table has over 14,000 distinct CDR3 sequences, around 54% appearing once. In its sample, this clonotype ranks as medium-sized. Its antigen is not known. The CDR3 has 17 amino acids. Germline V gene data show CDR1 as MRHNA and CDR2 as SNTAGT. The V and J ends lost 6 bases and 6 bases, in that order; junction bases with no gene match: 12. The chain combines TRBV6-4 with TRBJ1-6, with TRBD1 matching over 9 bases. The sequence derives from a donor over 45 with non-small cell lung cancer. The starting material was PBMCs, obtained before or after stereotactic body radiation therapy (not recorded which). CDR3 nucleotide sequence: TGTGCCAGCAGGGCTCTCGGGACAGGGTATGGTAATTCACCCCTCCACTTT. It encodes CASRALGTGYGNSPLHF.